This T cell receptor beta chain was recovered during a study of early T cells in non-severe SARS-CoV-2 infection. Whole-study findings and limits: Private and CD4 specificities were missed by VDJdb matching, which favored anti-spike CD8 responses.

MiXCR, applied by TCRdb to the 5' RACE reads, yields one record per CDR3 protein. Of 20,000 to 25,000 distinct CDR3 sequences in the sample, around 5.2% were seen once. This clonotype was recorded many times. Its specificity is not known. This clonotype originated in an adult who was a healthcare worker with PCR-confirmed SARS-CoV-2 infection or an uninfected control (not recorded which). The specimen sequenced was whole blood.

CDR3 protein: CATSRDLAGGTDTQYF. CDR3 DNA: TGTGCCACCAGCAGAGATCTAGCGGGAGGAACAGATACGCAGTATTTT. This rearrangement joins TRBV15 to TRBJ2-3; 11 bases are a match to TRBD2. V trimming: 0 bases; J trimming: 3 bases; junction bases outside the gene matches: 2. The CDR3 has 16 amino acids. Looked up from germline, CDR1 is LNHNV and CDR2 is YYDKDF (reference sequence).